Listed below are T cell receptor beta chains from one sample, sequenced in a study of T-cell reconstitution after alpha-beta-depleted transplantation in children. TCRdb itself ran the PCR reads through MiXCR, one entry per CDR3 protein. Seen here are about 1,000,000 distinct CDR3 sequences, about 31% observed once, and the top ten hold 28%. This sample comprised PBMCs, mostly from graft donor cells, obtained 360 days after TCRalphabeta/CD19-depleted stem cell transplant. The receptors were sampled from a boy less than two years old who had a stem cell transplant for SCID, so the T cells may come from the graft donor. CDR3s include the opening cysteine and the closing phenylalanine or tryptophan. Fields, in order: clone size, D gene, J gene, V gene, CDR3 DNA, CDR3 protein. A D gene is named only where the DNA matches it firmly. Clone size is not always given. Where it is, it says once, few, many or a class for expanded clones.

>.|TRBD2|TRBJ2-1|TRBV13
TGTGCCAGCAGCTTAAGGAAGGGGTTAGCGGGGGGCCGGGATGAGCAGTTCTTC
CASSLRKGLAGGRDEQFF
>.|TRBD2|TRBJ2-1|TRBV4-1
TGCGCCAGCTGGGGAAGCGGGGGGGTCAATGAGCAGTTCTTC
CASWGSGGVNEQFF
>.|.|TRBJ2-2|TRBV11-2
TGTGCCAGCAGCCCCGCCCGACTGAGAGGGGGGGAGCTGTTTTTT
CASSPARLRGGELFF
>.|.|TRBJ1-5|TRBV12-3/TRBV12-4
TGTGCCAGCAGGGACGGCAACAATCAGCCCCAGCATTTT
CASRDGNNQPQHF
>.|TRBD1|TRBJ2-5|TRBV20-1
TGCAGTGCCGACGATCAGGGACAGATACAAGAGACCCAGTACTTC
CSADDQGQIQETQYF
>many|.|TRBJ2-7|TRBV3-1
TGTGCCAGCAGCCAAGATCGGTTCTACGAGCAGTACTTC
CASSQDRFYEQYF
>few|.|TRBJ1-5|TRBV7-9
TGTGCCAGCAGCTTAGGGGCCGGAGGGGCCCAGCATTTT
CASSLGAGGAQHF
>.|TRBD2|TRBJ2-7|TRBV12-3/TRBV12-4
TGTGTCAGCAGTTTAGGGCGGGGGTCCTACGAGCAGTACTTC
CVSSLGRGSYEQYF
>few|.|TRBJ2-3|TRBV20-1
TGCAGTGCTAGCCGGGACTCGTCAGATACGCAGTATTTT
CSASRDSSDTQYF
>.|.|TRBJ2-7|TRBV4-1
TGCGCCAGCAGCCCGGGGGGCGGGAAGCGGGGAATTAAACGCGAGCAGTACTTC
CASSPGGGKRGIKREQYF
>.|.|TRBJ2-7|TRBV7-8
TGTGCCAGCAGCTCAGCCTTCTACGAGCAGTACTTC
CASSSAFYEQYF
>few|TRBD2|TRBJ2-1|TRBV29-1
TGCAGCGTCCTCCCCCTAGCGGGGGTCATTAACAATGAGCAGTTCTTC
CSVLPLAGVINNEQFF
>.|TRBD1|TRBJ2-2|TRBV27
TGTGCCAGCGCGAAGGGACAGGGGAACACCGGGGAGCTGTTTTTT
CASAKGQGNTGELFF
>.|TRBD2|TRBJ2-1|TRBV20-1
TGCAGTCAACAAGGCGGGGGCTCCTACAATGAGCAGTTCTTC
CSQQGGGSYNEQFF
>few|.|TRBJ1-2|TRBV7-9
TGTGCCAGCAGCTTATATGGGGGCAACTATGGCTACACCTTC
CASSLYGGNYGYTF
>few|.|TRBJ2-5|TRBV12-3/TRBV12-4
TGTGCCAGCAGCCGAATAGCTGGGGGCGGGGAGACCCAGTACTTC
CASSRIAGGGETQYF
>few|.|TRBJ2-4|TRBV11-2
TGTGCCAGCGCCGGGCGGCTGATAGCCAAAAACATTCAGTACTTC
CASAGRLIAKNIQYF
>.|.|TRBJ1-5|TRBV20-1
TGCAGTGCCCTCCGTAGGGGTAATCAGCCCCAGCATTTT
CSALRRGNQPQHF
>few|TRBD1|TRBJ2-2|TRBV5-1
TGCGCCAGCAGATCCGGGACAGCGAACACCGGGGAGCTGTTTTTT
CASRSGTANTGELFF
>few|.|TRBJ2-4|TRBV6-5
TGTGCCAGCAGTTACAGGTTCGGGGACATTCAGTACTTC
CASSYRFGDIQYF
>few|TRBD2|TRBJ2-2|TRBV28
TGTGCCACCGGGGAGGGACGGCTAAGGGAGCTGTTTTTT
CATGEGRLRELFF
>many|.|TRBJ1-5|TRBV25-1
TGTGCCAGCAGTGCGAGGGGCAATCAGCCCCAGCATTTT
CASSARGNQPQHF
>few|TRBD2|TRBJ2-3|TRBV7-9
TGTGCCAGCAGCCGAACTAGCGGGGGACTCACAGATACGCAGTATTTT
CASSRTSGGLTDTQYF
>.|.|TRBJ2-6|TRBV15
TGTGCCACCAGTCAAGGGGGAACCGGGGCCAACGTCCTGACTTTC
CATSQGGTGANVLTF
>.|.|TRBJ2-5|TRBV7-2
TGTGCCAGCAGCCGGTACGGGGAGACCCAGTACTTC
CASSRYGETQYF
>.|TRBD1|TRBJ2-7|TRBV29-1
TGCAGCGTTGAGTACACCGGGACAGGGGTCGAGCAGTACTTC
CSVEYTGTGVEQYF